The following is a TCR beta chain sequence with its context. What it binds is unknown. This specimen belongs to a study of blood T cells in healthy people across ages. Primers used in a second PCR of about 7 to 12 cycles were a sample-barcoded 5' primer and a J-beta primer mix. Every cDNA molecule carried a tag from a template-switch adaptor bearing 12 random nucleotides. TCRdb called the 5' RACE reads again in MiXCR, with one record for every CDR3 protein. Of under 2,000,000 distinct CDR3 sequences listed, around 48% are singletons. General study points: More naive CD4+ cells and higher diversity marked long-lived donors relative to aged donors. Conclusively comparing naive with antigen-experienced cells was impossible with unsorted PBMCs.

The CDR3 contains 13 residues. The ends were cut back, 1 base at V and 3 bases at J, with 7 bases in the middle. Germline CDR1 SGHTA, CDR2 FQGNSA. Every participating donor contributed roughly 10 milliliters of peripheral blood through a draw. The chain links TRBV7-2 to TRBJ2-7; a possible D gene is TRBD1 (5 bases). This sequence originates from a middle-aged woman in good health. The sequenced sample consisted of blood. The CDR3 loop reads CASSLEQDYEQYF. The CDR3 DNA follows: TGTGCCAGCAGCTTAGAACAGGACTACGAGCAGTACTTC.